One T cell receptor beta chain is described in this entry. Its cognate antigen is unknown. The data belong to a study of cytomegalovirus exposure and HLA in healthy donors. Whole-study results and caveats: Accurate predictions that matched the HLA-A and HLA-B alleles of most subjects were reportedly made from TCR beta sequences. An analysis was carried out at a later point. It showed that HLA-associated TCR beta chains were more clonally expanded than equally common non-associated chains. Three CMV-associated chains proved CMV antigen-specific in vitro.

V lost 4 bases, J lost 6 bases, and 19 bases lay in between. The CDR3 loop spans 15 amino acids. Germline V gives CDR1 KGHSH, CDR2 LQKENI. Vbeta (60) and Jbeta (13) primers were used in the PCR. The repertoire was sequenced with immunoSEQ multiplex PCR; TCRdb's copy has only in-frame clones and lacks some. The sample's table shows roughly 140,000 clones. The chain joins TRBV18 to TRBJ2-7; maybe TRBD2 (6 bases). Sequencing was carried out using PBMCs. The TCR sequence derives from a man aged 40-49 years in good health and CMV-seronegative. The DNA of the CDR3 is TGTGCCAGCTCACGTCTGGGAGGATCCCTCTCCGAGCAGTACTTC. Its protein product is CASSRLGGSLSEQYF.